These 21 T cell receptor beta chains share one sample of origin, sequenced in a study of T cell responses to AZD1222 COVID-19 vaccine. TCRdb's table, derived via immunoSEQ multiplex PCR, lists solely in-frame clones and lacks some. The sample has some 150,000 clones, approximately 92% seen once. This specimen was peripheral blood, taken 28 days after the second AZD1222 dose. These receptors were collected from an adult who received the AZD1222 COVID-19 vaccine.

V is TRBV5-1 and J is TRBJ1-1; 7 bases line up with TRBD1. The CDR3 totals 15 residues. Looked up from germline, CDR1 is SGHRS and CDR2 is YFSETQ. The V segment lost 5 bases and the J segment 2 bases; nucleotides outside the gene matches: 9. The CDR3, as DNA: TGCGCCAGCAGAGTCCCCTACAGGGGAAACACTGAAGCTTTCTTT. Its translation: CASRVPYRGNTEAFF.

The CDR3 DNA reads TGTGCCACCCCCGTGGGGGGTTCTTCCTCCTACGAGCAGTACTTC. Protein product: CATPVGGSSSYEQYF. The rearrangement links TRBV19 to TRBJ2-7, with D possibly matching TRBD2 (6 bases). V shed 10 bases and J shed 0 bases, with 19 bases lying between them. CDR3 length: 15 residues. CDR1 and CDR2 (germline): LNHDA, SQIVND (reference sequence).

The rearrangement uses TRBV7-2 and TRBJ2-1, with 13 bases aligning to TRBD2. Germline V lookup: CDR1 SGHTA, CDR2 FQGNSA. The CDR3 is 18 residues long. V was clipped by 5 bases and J by 4 bases; unmatched bases: 11. The chain's CDR3 is CASSGPGLAGTNYNEQFF. CDR3 DNA: TGTGCCAGCAGCGGTCCGGGACTAGCGGGAACTAATTACAATGAGCAGTTCTTC. The complete variable domain, with remaining parts taken from reference TRBV7-2 and TRBJ2-1, reads GAGVSQSPSNKVTEKGKDVELRCDPISGHTALYWYRQSLGQGLEFLIYFQGNSAPDKSGLPSDRFSAERTGGSVSTLTIQRTQQEDSAVYLCASSGPGLAGTNYNEQFFGPGTRLTVL.

This chain uses TRBV11-3 with TRBJ1-6; 9 positions match TRBD1. V dropped 5 bases and J dropped 4; count of bases not matched to a gene: 6. The CDR3 is 16 residues long. The germline CDR1 and CDR2 sequences are SGHNT and YENEEA. The CDR3 region is CASSQTGGGYNSPLHF. The CDR3 DNA sequence: TGTGCCAGCAGCCAGACAGGGGGTGGATATAATTCACCCCTCCACTTT.

The chain links TRBV2 to TRBJ2-7; 12 bases fit TRBD2. The CDR3 is made up of 14 amino acids. Germline V gene data show CDR1 as SNHLY and CDR2 as FYNNEI. The J segment lost 12 bases and the V segment lost 4 bases, leaving 10 bases of the junction unmatched. The CDR3 DNA sequence: TGTGCCAGCAGTGGGACTAGCGGGGAACCGGGCGCGTACTTC. As protein: CASSGTSGEPGAYF.

This chain connects TRBV28 to TRBJ2-1, with D maybe TRBD2 (6 bases). CDR1 and CDR2 from the germline V gene are MDHEN and SYDVKM. The V gene lost 0 bases and the J gene lost 8 bases, with 14 bases spanning the gap. CDR3 length: 15 amino acids. Here the CDR3 DNA reads TGTGCCAGCAGTTTATGGGAGAGGGAGGCACATGAGCAGTTCTTC. Translating it yields CASSLWEREAHEQFF. The entire variable domain, with the rest obtained from reference TRBV28 and TRBJ2-1, is as follows: DVKVTQSSRYLVKRTGEKVFLECVQDMDHENMFWYRQDPGLGLRLIYFSYDVKMKEKGDIPEGYSVSREKKERFSLILESASTNQTSMYLCASSLWEREAHEQFFGPGTRLTVL.

This CDR3 reads CASSSLRLAGTDTQYF. CDR3 sequence (DNA): TGTGCCAGCAGCTCCTTGAGACTAGCGGGGACAGATACGCAGTATTTT. The rearrangement uses TRBV11-2 and TRBJ2-3; 11 positions match TRBD2. Per germline, CDR1 SGHAT and CDR2 FQNNGV. The CDR3 has 16 residues. V trimming: 4 bases; J trimming: 3 bases; junction bases outside the gene matches: 6.

The chain combines TRBV6-4 with TRBJ1-2; the D gene is possibly TRBD1 (6 bases). The CDR3 is made up of 15 amino acids. Germline lookup yields CDR1 MRHNA and CDR2 SNTAGT. The V gene lost 6 bases and the J gene lost 6 bases, with 20 bases spanning the gap. In nucleotides, the CDR3 is TGTGCCAGCAGCAACCACGGGGGCTCGGTCGATGGCTACACCTTC. Translation: CASSNHGGSVDGYTF.

This clone appeared once. The chain links TRBV29-1 to TRBJ2-1; possibly TRBD1 for D (5 bases). There are 17 residues in the CDR3. In germline, CDR1 is SQVTM, CDR2 ANQGSEA. Trimming took 0 bases from V and 0 from J, leaving 15 bases between them. The CDR3 DNA follows: TGCAGCGTTGAAGAGAAAAGCAGGGCGAGCTCCTACAATGAGCAGTTCTTC. Translation gives CSVEEKSRASSYNEQFF.

This clone was counted a single time. The J gene is TRBJ1-1, the V gene TRBV12-3 or TRBV12-4; D is unresolved. The length of the CDR3 is 13 residues. V was cut by 2 bases and J by 5 bases, with 9 bases left in between. This CDR3 reads CASSLLMTTEAFF. Written as DNA, the CDR3 is TGTGCCAGCAGTTTATTGATGACAACTGAAGCTTTCTTT.

This sequence joins TRBV4-1 and TRBJ1-5; unclear D gene. The germline gives CDR1 MGHRA, CDR2 YSYEKL. The V end was cut by 1 base, the J end by 7 bases, with 17 bases between. The CDR3 covers 16 residues. CDR3 amino acids: CASSQVGPGSGQPQHF. CDR3 bases: TGCGCCAGCAGCCAAGTAGGCCCAGGAAGTGGCCAGCCCCAGCATTTT.

Only a few counts were recorded for this clone. CDR3 protein: CASSPDPFNYGYTF. CDR3 DNA sequence: TGTGCCAGCAGCCCCGATCCCTTCAACTATGGCTACACCTTC. This chain joins TRBV7-9 and TRBJ1-2; D is uncertain. The V end was cut by 5 bases, the J end by 2 bases, with 12 bases between. The CDR3 runs to 14 residues. The V gene's germline CDR1 is SEHNR and CDR2 FQNEAQ (reference sequence). Filled out from reference TRBV7-9 and TRBJ1-2, the complete variable domain reads DTGVSQNPRHKITKRGQNVTFRCDPISEHNRLYWYRQTLGQGPEFLTYFQNEAQLEKSRLLSDRFSAERPKGSFSTLEIQRTEQGDSAMYLCASSPDPFNYGYTFGSGTRLTVV.

V gene TRBV27 combines with J gene TRBJ1-5; a possible D gene is TRBD1 (6 bases). The germline gives CDR1 MNHEY, CDR2 SMNVEV (reference sequence). The CDR3 sequence is 14 residues long. V gave up 2 bases and J gave up 1 base, with 6 bases separating them. CDR3 DNA: TGTGCCAGCAGTTTACAGGGGAGCAATCAGCCCCAGCATTTT. Its translation is CASSLQGSNQPQHF.

The genes are TRBV10-3 and TRBJ2-7, with no clear D. CDR1 is ENHRY, CDR2 SYGVKD, per germline. This CDR3 comprises 14 residues. Trimming took off 2 bases at V and 3 bases at J, with 11 bases between the two ends. DNA of the CDR3: TGTGCCATCAGTGAGGATAGTCAGCTCTACGAGCAGTACTTC. It encodes CAISEDSQLYEQYF.

This chain joins TRBV9 and TRBJ2-3; 10 positions match TRBD1. The V segment lost 0 bases and the J segment 1 base; nucleotides outside the gene matches: 2. Germline V gene sequence: CDR1 SGDLS, CDR2 YYNGEE. The CDR3 is 16 residues long. For the CDR3, the DNA is TGTGCCAGCAGCGTAGGGGGGACAGGGGGCACAGATACGCAGTATTTT. Translation: CASSVGGTGGTDTQYF.

This clone was detected once. V is TRBV7-3 and J is TRBJ2-2; D is ambiguous. With 3 bases removed from V and 2 bases from J, the gap between germline ends came to 19 bases. Germline V gives CDR1 SGHTA, CDR2 FQGTGA. The CDR3 is 18 residues long. The CDR3 DNA reads TGTGCCAGCAGCTTGTCCCCGGTATCAACGTCCAACACCGGGGAGCTGTTTTTT. It codes for CASSLSPVSTSNTGELFF.

This chain joins TRBV5-6 and TRBJ2-1, with D perhaps assigned TRBD1 or TRBD2 (5 bases each). This CDR3 is 15 amino acids long. In germline, CDR1 is SGHDT, CDR2 YYEEEE. V was trimmed by 4 bases and J by 1 base, leaving 12 bases between them. In DNA, the CDR3 is TGTGCCAGCAGCCTGGGGACGTATTCCTACAATGAGCAGTTCTTC. Protein sequence: CASSLGTYSYNEQFF.

This clone was picked up one time. This chain connects TRBV19 to TRBJ2-7, with D perhaps matching TRBD2 (6 bases). V shed 5 bases and J shed 5 bases, with 19 bases lying between them. The CDR3 length is 15 residues. CDR1 is LNHDA, CDR2 SQIVND, per germline (reference sequence). As DNA, the CDR3 is TGTGCCAGTAGTCGAGATGCGGGACTGCTCGACGAGCAGTACTTC. It is translated as CASSRDAGLLDEQYF.

The chain combines TRBV29-1 with TRBJ1-4, with TRBD1 matching over 7 bases. Germline lookup yields CDR1 SQVTM and CDR2 ANQGSEA. Trimming at V came to 6 bases and at J to 10 bases, leaving 14 bases not matched to a gene. The CDR3 has 14 residues. In DNA form, the CDR3 reads TGCAGCGTATCGACAGGGAGAGCTGGGGGAAAACTGTTTTTT. This translates into CSVSTGRAGGKLFF.

This chain links TRBV15 with TRBJ2-1, with D hard to call. The CDR3 length is 14 residues. The V end was cut by 0 bases, the J end by 3 bases, with 6 bases between. CDR1 is LNHNV, CDR2 YYDKDF, per germline (reference sequence). CDR3 loop: CATSRDGGYNEQFF. In DNA, the CDR3 is TGTGCCACCAGCAGAGATGGCGGCTACAATGAGCAGTTCTTC.

This clone was seen just once. This chain links TRBV7-2 with TRBJ1-5, with D perhaps matching TRBD1 (6 bases). V was trimmed by 1 base and J by 1 base, leaving 8 bases between them. Germline CDR1 and CDR2: SGHTA and FQGNSA. CDR3 length: 15 residues. CDR3 sequence: CASSLGGGSNQPQHF. CDR3 sequence (DNA): TGTGCCAGCAGCTTAGGTGGGGGCAGCAATCAGCCCCAGCATTTT.